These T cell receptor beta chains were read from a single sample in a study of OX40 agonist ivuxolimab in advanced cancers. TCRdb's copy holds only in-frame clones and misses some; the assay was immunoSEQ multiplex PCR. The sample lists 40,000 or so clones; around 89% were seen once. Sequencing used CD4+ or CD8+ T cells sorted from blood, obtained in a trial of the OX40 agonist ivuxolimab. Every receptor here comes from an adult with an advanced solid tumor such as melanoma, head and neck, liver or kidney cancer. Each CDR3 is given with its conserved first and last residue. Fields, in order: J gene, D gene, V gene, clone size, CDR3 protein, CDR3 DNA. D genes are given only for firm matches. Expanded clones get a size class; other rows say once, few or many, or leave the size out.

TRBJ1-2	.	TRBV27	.	CASSFRSGLYGYTF	TGTGCCAGCAGTTTTAGGTCGGGCCTCTATGGCTACACCTTC
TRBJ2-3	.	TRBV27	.	CASSYNSAQDTQYF	TGTGCCAGCAGTTATAACTCGGCGCAGGATACGCAGTATTTT
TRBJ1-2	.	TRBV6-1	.	CASSAVSVDRNYGYTF	TGTGCCAGCAGTGCCGTCAGCGTCGACAGAAACTATGGCTACACCTTC
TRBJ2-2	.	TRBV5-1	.	CASRDTQGPGELFF	TGCGCCAGCAGGGATACACAGGGTCCCGGGGAGCTGTTTTTT
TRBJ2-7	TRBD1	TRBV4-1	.	CASSPGQAYEQYF	TGCGCCAGCAGCCCTGGACAGGCGTACGAGCAGTACTTC
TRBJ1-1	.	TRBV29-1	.	CSPDIVGEAFF	TGCAGCCCTGACATCGTAGGTGAAGCTTTCTTT
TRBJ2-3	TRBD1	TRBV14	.	CASSRDREADTQYF	TGTGCCAGCAGCCGGGACAGGGAGGCAGATACGCAGTATTTT
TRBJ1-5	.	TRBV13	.	CASSTRGYSNQPQHF	TGTGCCAGCAGCACCCGAGGGTATAGCAATCAGCCCCAGCATTTT
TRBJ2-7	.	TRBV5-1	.	CASSLGGDEQYF	TGCGCCAGCAGCTTAGGAGGGGACGAGCAGTACTTC
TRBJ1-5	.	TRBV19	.	CASFGDHSNQPQHF	TGTGCCAGTTTTGGGGATCATAGCAATCAGCCCCAGCATTTT
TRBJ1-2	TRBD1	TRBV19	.	CASRQGKVHTF	TGTGCCAGTCGACAGGGAAAGGTACACACCTTC
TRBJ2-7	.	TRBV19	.	CASSMTQGYEQYF	TGTGCCAGTAGTATGACCCAGGGATATGAGCAGTACTTC
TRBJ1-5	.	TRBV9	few	CASSVGPGGQPQHF	TGTGCCAGCAGCGTGGGCCCCGGAGGTCAGCCCCAGCATTTT
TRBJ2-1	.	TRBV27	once	CASRGESSYNEQFF	TGTGCCAGCCGCGGGGAGAGCTCCTACAATGAGCAGTTCTTC
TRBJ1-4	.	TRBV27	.	CASSLYSGGPGGKLFF	TGTGCCAGCAGTTTATATTCCGGGGGACCCGGAGGGAAACTGTTTTTT
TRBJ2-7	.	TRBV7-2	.	CASSQEGGVDEQYF	TGCGCCAGCAGCCAAGAAGGCGGGGTAGACGAGCAGTACTTC